This entry lists 4 T cell receptor beta chains sequenced from one sample in a study of shared clonotypes between healthy human individuals. Positive CCR7 selection of CD45RO-negative cells yielded the naive CD8 cells, and terminally differentiated effector memory CD45RA+ cells were excluded. Assay used: immunoSEQ multiplex PCR; TCRdb lists only in-frame clones, some missing. Of a few million clones listed, over 85% are singletons. Sequences were obtained from naive CD8+ T cells from PBMCs. The source of these receptors is a young man in good health. Some clones in this sample may be carry-over from other donors' samples.

The rearrangement links TRBV19 to TRBJ2-4; 9 bases are shared with TRBD2. The CDR3 spans 14 residues. The junction had 7 bases not matched to a gene; V was cut back by 5 bases and J by 8 bases. Germline V gene lookup returns CDR1 LNHDA and CDR2 SQIVND (reference sequence). The CDR3 sequence is CASSYFAGGDIQYF. The DNA for the CDR3 is TGTGCCAGTAGTTATTTCGCGGGAGGGGACATTCAGTACTTC.

This clone was observed once. The genes are TRBV27 and TRBJ2-7; 11 positions match TRBD1. CDR1 is MNHEY and CDR2 is SMNVEV in the germline V gene (reference sequence). Trimming cost V 0 bases and J 5 bases; bases outside gene matches: 6. This CDR3 spans 16 amino acids. The CDR3 DNA reads TGTGCCAGCAGTTTATCGTGGACAGGGGGCATCAACGAGCAGTACTTC. Translating gives CASSLSWTGGINEQYF.

Regarding this clone: Relative to the germline gene, one junction end is altered; a read error may explain this. J is TRBJ1-2 and V is TRBV9, with D perhaps matching TRBD1 (5 bases). The length of the CDR3 is 12 residues. CDR1 SGDLS and CDR2 YYNGEE come from the germline V gene. DNA of the CDR3: TGTGCCAGCAGCTTACCTGCGGCGGGGACCACTTTC. Translation: CASSLPAAGTTF.

The chain combines TRBV7-6 with TRBJ2-7, with 8 positions matching TRBD2. The germline V gene encodes CDR1 SGHVS and CDR2 FNYEAQ. This CDR3 region has 16 residues. Trimming took 1 base from V and 2 from J; bases not matched to a gene: 7. The CDR3 bases are TGTGCCAGCAGCTTAGGCGGGGGGAGGGCCACCTACGAGCAGTACTTC. Its translation: CASSLGGGRATYEQYF.